These T cell receptor beta chains were read from a single sample in a study of T cell responses to AZD1222 COVID-19 vaccine. Produced via immunoSEQ multiplex PCR; TCRdb's table is partial and in-frame only. The top ten hold 4.5% to 6% of the sample, which has 120,000 or so clones, 88% seen once. The material sequenced was peripheral blood, taken on day 0 of AZD1222 vaccination. The receptors come from an adult in good health. Each CDR3 is given with its conserved first and last residue.

V gene,CDR3 length,CDR3 protein
TRBV12-5,15,CASGFGGLGNSPLHF
TRBV6-2/TRBV6-3,14,CASSFRLGTGELFF
TRBV4-2,16,CASSQDLAGDLYEQYF
TRBV7-9,18,CASSRRTSGGPTYNEQFF
TRBV7-2,14,CASSRPGTYNEQFF
TRBV29-1,15,CSVLGENPSYNEQFF
TRBV28,15,CASSPDRLDTGELFF
TRBV3-1/TRBV3-2,17,CASSPRSSRDPNYGYTF
TRBV5-6,12,CASSLYVNEQYF
TRBV3-1/TRBV3-2,14,CASSLRDRVHEQYF
TRBV7-9,16,CASSPTAYANTGELFF
TRBV27,15,CASKRAGGSPYEQYF
TRBV7-9,14,CASSRGVTFNEQFF
TRBV20-1,11,CSARTGYEQYF
TRBV6-5,14,CASSYGREGYTIYF
TRBV25-1,13,CASSVQDNSPLHF
TRBV9,15,CASSAGPNGNQPQHF
TRBV7-2,13,CASSLDRADTQYF
TRBV6-5,15,CASSDFRRSQETQYF
TRBV19,13,CASRGQGNQPQHF
TRBV27,13,CASSRQGGEKLFF
TRBV7-6,13,CASSATMGAGYTF
TRBV19,17,CASKRTSGGSNTGELFF
TRBV7-2,17,CASSLAGGGISTDTQYF
TRBV24-1,16,CATSDNTVGGGTEAFF
TRBV12-3/TRBV12-4,13,CASSLALRGKLFF
TRBV6-2/TRBV6-3,14,CASSPGGSNYGYTF
TRBV7-2,18,CASSFFRWSGPTNEKLFF
TRBV21-1,15,CASSQSKGRIYGYTF
TRBV10-3,15,CAITEGTITQDTQYF
TRBV27,15,CASSSGTGFGYEQYF
TRBV3-1/TRBV3-2,12,CASSQEDRELFF
TRBV4-3,15,CASSQVGLEGEKLFF
TRBV6-4,15,CASSGTGESYNEQFF
TRBV13,14,CASSLRQMSQPQHF
TRBV7-9,13,CASSLAWNTEAFF
TRBV29-1,11,CSVEENDGYTF
TRBV28,14,CASSLLGRMETQYF
TRBV19,15,CASSISLLSEETQYF
TRBV5-4,15,CASSLGGGMNTEAFF
TRBV11-3,16,CASSPPGGGTLDTQYF
TRBV6-5,14,CASSQESWGNTIYF
TRBV5-1,17,CASSLSGTGSGNTEAFF
TRBV9,13,CASSVTGASEQYF
TRBV7-9,15,CASSSTRAASYEQYF